The following is a T cell receptor beta chain sequence with its context. The antigen is not known. V dropped 0 bases and J dropped 6; count of bases not matched to a gene: 6. Looked up from germline, CDR1 is MGHRA and CDR2 is YSYEKL. The CDR3 totals 17 residues. The data were taken from a study of response to subunit inactivated influenza vaccine. The study, taken as a whole, reports: A suggestion made by the authors is that each seasonal influenza vaccination recruits few new T cells.

TCRdb independently ran MiXCR on the RT-PCR reads; one entry per CDR3 protein. The profile shows hundreds of thousands of distinct CDR3 sequences, approximately 14% of them singletons. The sample was PBMCs from blood, taken about 13 days after vaccination. The clonotype comes from a man in his fifties who received an inactivated influenza vaccine. The genes are TRBV4-1 and TRBJ1-6, with 9 bases that match TRBD1. CDR3: CASSQEIPGQGNSPLHF. CDR3 DNA: TGCGCCAGCAGCCAAGAAATCCCGGGACAGGGTAATTCACCCCTCCACTTT.